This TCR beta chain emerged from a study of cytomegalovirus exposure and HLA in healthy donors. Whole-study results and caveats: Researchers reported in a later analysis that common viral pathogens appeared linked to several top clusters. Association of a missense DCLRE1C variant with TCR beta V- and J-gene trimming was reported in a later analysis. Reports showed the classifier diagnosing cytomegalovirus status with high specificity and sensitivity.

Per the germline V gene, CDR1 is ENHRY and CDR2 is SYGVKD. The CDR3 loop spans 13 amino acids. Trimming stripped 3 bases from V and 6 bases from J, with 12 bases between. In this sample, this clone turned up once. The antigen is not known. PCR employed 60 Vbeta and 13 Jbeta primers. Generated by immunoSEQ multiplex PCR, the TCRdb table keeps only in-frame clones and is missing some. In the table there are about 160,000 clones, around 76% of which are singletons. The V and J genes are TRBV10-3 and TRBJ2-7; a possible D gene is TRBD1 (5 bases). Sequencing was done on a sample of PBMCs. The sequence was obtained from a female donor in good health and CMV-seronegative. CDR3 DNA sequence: TGTGCCATCAGTGAAGAGACAGTAACCGAGCAGTACTTC. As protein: CAISEETVTEQYF.